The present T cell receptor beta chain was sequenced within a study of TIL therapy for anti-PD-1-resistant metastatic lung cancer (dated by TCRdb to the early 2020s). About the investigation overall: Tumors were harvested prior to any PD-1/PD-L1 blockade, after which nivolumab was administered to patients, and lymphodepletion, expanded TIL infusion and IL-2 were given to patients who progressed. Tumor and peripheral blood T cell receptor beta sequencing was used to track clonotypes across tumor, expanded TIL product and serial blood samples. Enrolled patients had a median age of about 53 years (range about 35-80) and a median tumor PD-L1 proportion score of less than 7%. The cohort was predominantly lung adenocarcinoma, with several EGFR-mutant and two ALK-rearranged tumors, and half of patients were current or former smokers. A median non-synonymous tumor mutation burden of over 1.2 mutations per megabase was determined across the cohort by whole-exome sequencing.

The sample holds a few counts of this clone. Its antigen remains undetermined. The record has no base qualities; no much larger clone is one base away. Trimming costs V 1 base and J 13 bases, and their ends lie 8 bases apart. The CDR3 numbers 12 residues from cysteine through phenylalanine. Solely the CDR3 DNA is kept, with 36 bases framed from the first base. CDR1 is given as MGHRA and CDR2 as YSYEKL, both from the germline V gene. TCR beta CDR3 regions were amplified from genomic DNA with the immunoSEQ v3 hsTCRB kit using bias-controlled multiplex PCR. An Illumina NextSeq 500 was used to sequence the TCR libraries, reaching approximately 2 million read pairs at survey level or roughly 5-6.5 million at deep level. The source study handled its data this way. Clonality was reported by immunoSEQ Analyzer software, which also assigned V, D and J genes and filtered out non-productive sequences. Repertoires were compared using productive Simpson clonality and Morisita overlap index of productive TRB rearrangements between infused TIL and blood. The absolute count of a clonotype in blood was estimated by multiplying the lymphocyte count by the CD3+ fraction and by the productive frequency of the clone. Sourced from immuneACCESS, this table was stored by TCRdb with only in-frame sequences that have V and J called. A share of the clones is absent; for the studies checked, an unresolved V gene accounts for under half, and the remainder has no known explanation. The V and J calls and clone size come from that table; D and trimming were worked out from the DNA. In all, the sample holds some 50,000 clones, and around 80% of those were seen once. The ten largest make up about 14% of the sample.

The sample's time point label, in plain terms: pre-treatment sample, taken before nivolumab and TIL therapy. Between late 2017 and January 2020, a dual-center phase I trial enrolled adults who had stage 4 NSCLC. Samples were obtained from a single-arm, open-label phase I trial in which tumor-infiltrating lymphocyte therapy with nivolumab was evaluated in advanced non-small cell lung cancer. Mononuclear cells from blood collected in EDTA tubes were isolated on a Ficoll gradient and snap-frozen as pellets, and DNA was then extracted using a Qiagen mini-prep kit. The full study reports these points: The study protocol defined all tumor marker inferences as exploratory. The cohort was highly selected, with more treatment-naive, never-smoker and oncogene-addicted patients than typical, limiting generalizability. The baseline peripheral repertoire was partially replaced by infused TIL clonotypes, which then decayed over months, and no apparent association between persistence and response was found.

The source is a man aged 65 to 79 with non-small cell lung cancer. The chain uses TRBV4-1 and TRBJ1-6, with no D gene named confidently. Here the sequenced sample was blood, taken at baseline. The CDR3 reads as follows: CASSQGIWPLHF. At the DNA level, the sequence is TGCGCCAGCAGCCAAGGAATCTGGCCCCTCCACTTT.